The 5 T cell receptor beta chains presented below share a single source sample, sequenced in a study of response to subunit inactivated influenza vaccine (dated by TCRdb to 2016 to 2018). To prepare the library, RT-PCR was applied. The data were produced on an Illumina HiSeq 2500. TCRdb trimmed public reads at Q25 via fastp, called clones via MiXCR and kept in-frame beta chains. Every distinct CDR3 protein forms one entry, paired with its most common genes and DNA. This sample has a few hundred thousand distinct CDR3 sequences in its table, and 14% of those were observed once. The ten largest account for roughly 10% of the sample. This specimen consisted of PBMCs from blood, obtained roughly 13 days after vaccination. All receptors derive from a man in his forties or fifties who received an inactivated influenza vaccine. Donor details come from another sample of the same person, matched by shared clones.

This chain uses TRBV4-2 with TRBJ2-5, with TRBD1 matching 9 bases. Losses at the gene ends were 4 bases for V and 6 bases for J; bases not matched to a gene: 6. The CDR3 is 14 residues long. Per germline, CDR1 LGHNA and CDR2 YNFKEQ. The CDR3 sequence: CASSPGTGSQTQYF. CDR3 nucleotide sequence: TGTGCCAGCAGCCCCGGGACAGGGAGCCAGACCCAGTACTTC.

This sequence joins TRBV12-3 or TRBV12-4 and TRBJ2-5, with D unresolved. This CDR3 is built from 15 residues. Trimming removed 1 base from V and 5 bases from J, with 14 bases in between. The chain's CDR3 is CASSLDTGLRETQYF. As DNA, the CDR3 is TGTGCCAGCAGTTTAGATACCGGGTTAAGGGAGACCCAGTACTTC.

This clonotype has more than one count but fewer than ten. The chain uses TRBV12-3 or TRBV12-4 and TRBJ2-3, with D possibly TRBD2 on 5 matching bases. Trimming removed 5 bases from V and 2 bases from J, with 8 bases in between. The CDR3 totals 13 residues. CDR3 DNA sequence: TGTGCCAGCAGTGACGGGAACACAGATACGCAGTATTTT. The encoded protein is CASSDGNTDTQYF.

As to this clonotype: Compared with germline, one end of the junction differs, possibly owing to a read error. The chain joins TRBV10-3 to TRBJ2-3; tentative D call: TRBD1 (5 bases). Germline CDR1 ENHRY, CDR2 SYGVKD. The CDR3 runs to 17 residues. The CDR3 DNA sequence: TGTGCCATAAGTGATTCAGGCCGGCAGGGAACCAGAGATACGCAGTATTTT. As protein: CAISDSGRQGTRDTQYF.

This clonotype occurred a few times. The genes are TRBV13 and TRBJ2-7; perhaps D is TRBD1 or TRBD2 (5 bases each). V lost 4 bases to trimming and J lost 1 base, with 11 bases between them. CDR3 size: 14 residues. From germline, CDR1 is PRHDT and CDR2 FYEKMQ (reference sequence). The CDR3 region has the DNA TGTGCCAGCAGCTACCGGGACGGATCCTACGAGCAGTACTTC. It translates to CASSYRDGSYEQYF.